The 19 T cell receptor beta chains below come from one sample, sequenced in a study of blood T cell repertoires in COVID-19. TCRdb's copy holds only in-frame clones and misses some; the assay was immunoSEQ multiplex PCR. The repertoire has approximately 180,000 clones, under 85% of them found once; the top ten carry approximately 9.4%. Sequencing used peripheral blood. The receptors were sampled from a woman older than 75 with acute or convalescent COVID-19.

The chain links TRBV19 to TRBJ2-3, with 14 bases aligning to TRBD2. The trim removed 1 base at V and 0 bases at J, leaving 6 bases unmatched. This CDR3 has 19 residues. Germline CDR1 reads LNHDA; CDR2 reads SQIVND (reference sequence). The CDR3 sequence is CASSIGGTSGGSSTDTQYF. CDR3 sequence (DNA): TGTGCCAGTAGTATAGGTGGGACTAGCGGGGGATCTAGCACAGATACGCAGTATTTT.

This chain links TRBV7-2 with TRBJ1-2, with TRBD1 matching over 7 bases. With 2 bases clipped from V and 6 bases from J, the junction kept 6 bases outside the gene matches. Per germline, CDR1 SGHTA and CDR2 FQGNSA. This CDR3 is built from 14 residues. CDR3 sequence: CASSLFDRVNGYTF. The CDR3 nucleotides are TGTGCCAGCAGCTTATTCGACAGGGTGAATGGCTACACCTTC.

The V gene is TRBV7-5, the J gene TRBJ2-7; the D call TRBD2 from the table was never checked on the DNA. TRBV7-5 is tagged as a pseudogene. The CDR3 loop spans 17 amino acids. The CDR3 bases are TGTGCCAGAAGCTTACTCCCTAATCCCCGGGAAGCAAACGAGCAGTACTTC. Its protein is CARSLLPNPREANEQYF.

This clone was counted a single time. The chain combines TRBV29-1 with TRBJ2-7; no clear D gene. Germline CDR1 SQVTM, CDR2 ANQGSEA. The CDR3 length is 12 residues. The V and J ends lost 5 bases and 1 base respectively, with 9 bases between them. The CDR3 bases are TGCAGCGTTTCGGTTCTATCCTACGAGCAGTACTTC. Translating gives CSVSVLSYEQYF.

A word on this clone: This sample also contains other DNA sequences that code for the same CDR3. The rearrangement joins TRBV20-1 to TRBJ1-2; the D gene is possibly TRBD1 (6 bases). V lost 3 bases and J 7 bases, leaving 12 bases between the germline ends. The germline CDR1 and CDR2 sequences are DFQATT and SNEGSKA (reference sequence). CDR3 size: 12 residues. The CDR3 here is CSASWGRGGYTF. The CDR3 DNA follows: TGCAGTGCTAGTTGGGGGCGCGGTGGCTACACCTTC.

This clone was recorded only once. This sequence joins TRBV21-1 and TRBJ2-5; the D segment call TRBD2 is taken from the table without a DNA check. TRBV21-1 is a pseudogene segment. The CDR3 consists of 16 residues. The CDR3 is CASSNPTSGGAGTQYF. DNA for the CDR3: TGTGCCAGCAGCAATCCGACTAGCGGGGGGGCTGGGACCCAGTACTTC.

The rearrangement uses TRBV7-8 and TRBJ2-5; 9 nucleotides align to TRBD2. The V and J ends lost 0 bases and 5 bases, in that order; junction bases with no gene match: 4. This CDR3 is built from 15 residues. CDR1 SGHVS and CDR2 FQNEAQ come from the germline V gene. CDR3 DNA sequence: TGTGCCAGCAGCTTAGCGCATCTAGCGGGGGAGACCCAGTACTTC. This gives the protein CASSLAHLAGETQYF.

This chain joins TRBV6-5 and TRBJ1-3; 8 nucleotides match TRBD1. With V trimmed by 5 bases and J by 4 bases, 4 bases remained unmatched. The CDR3 spans 14 residues. CDR1 MNHEY and CDR2 SVGAGI come from the germline V gene. CDR3 sequence: CASSTGQGGNTIYF. DNA of the CDR3: TGTGCCAGCAGTACCGGACAGGGAGGAAACACCATATATTTT.

This chain connects TRBV27 to TRBJ2-7; 9 bases map to TRBD1. The CDR3 loop spans 15 amino acids. Germline loops: CDR1 MNHEY, CDR2 SMNVEV (reference sequence). V trimming: 5 bases; J trimming: 1 base; junction bases outside the gene matches: 6. The DNA of the CDR3 is TGTGCCAGCAGTCCCGGACAGGGGTCTTCCTACGAGCAGTACTTC. Residues: CASSPGQGSSYEQYF.

The rearrangement links TRBV25-1 to TRBJ2-1, with a possible D match to TRBD1 (5 bases). The CDR3 has 18 amino acids. CDR1 is MGHDK, CDR2 SYGVNS, per germline. Trimming stripped 4 bases from V and 0 bases from J, with 19 bases between. The CDR3 reads CASSAPIGASFSYNEQFF. In nucleotides, the CDR3 is TGTGCCAGCAGTGCACCCATAGGGGCCTCATTCTCCTACAATGAGCAGTTCTTC.

V usage is TRBV5-1 and J usage is TRBJ2-4; TRBD2 matches at 7 bases. Germline CDR1 reads SGHRS; CDR2 reads YFSETQ. This CDR3 is built from 15 residues. The ends lost 4 bases at V and 1 base at J; junction bases unmatched: 5. The CDR3 DNA reads as TGCGCCAGCAGCCCCGGGGGGAGGGCCAAAAACATTCAGTACTTC. It is translated as CASSPGGRAKNIQYF.

The rearrangement links TRBV2 to TRBJ2-5; 7 bases are shared with TRBD2. The CDR3 is 13 residues long. V was pared by 6 bases and J by 4 bases, with 5 bases of the junction left unmatched. Germline V gene sequence: CDR1 SNHLY, CDR2 FYNNEI. DNA of the CDR3: TGTGCCAGCAGATTAGCGGGCCGAGAGACCCAGTACTTC. This codes for CASRLAGRETQYF.

The rearrangement uses TRBV6-2 or TRBV6-3 and TRBJ2-3; 11 nucleotides match TRBD2. The CDR3 runs to 14 residues. After removal of 6 bases from V and 8 bases from J, the junction contained 7 bases not matched to a gene. Germline V CDR1 and CDR2: MNHEY, SVGEGT. The CDR3 nucleotides are TGTGCCAGCAGCCTTCTAGCGGGGGGACTTACGCAGTATTTT. Amino acids: CASSLLAGGLTQYF.

The rearrangement joins TRBV7-2 to TRBJ2-7; 11 nucleotides match TRBD1. Germline V CDR1 and CDR2: SGHTA, FQGNSA. The V segment lost 5 bases and the J segment 3 bases; nucleotides outside the gene matches: 6. The CDR3 spans 15 residues. The CDR3 sequence: CASSAAGTGGYEQYF. The CDR3 nucleotides read TGTGCCAGCAGCGCAGCCGGGACAGGGGGCTACGAGCAGTACTTC.

The chain has TRBV5-6 and TRBJ1-6; 9 positions match TRBD1. V lost 3 bases to trimming and J lost 6 bases; unmatched junction nucleotides: 4. This CDR3 is 15 amino acids long. Germline loops: CDR1 SGHDT, CDR2 YYEEEE. The CDR3 DNA sequence: TGTGCCAGCAGCTGGGGACAGGGAATTAATTCACCCCTCCACTTT. Translating it yields CASSWGQGINSPLHF.

The J gene is TRBJ1-1, the V gene TRBV29-1; maybe TRBD1 (6 bases). V was trimmed by 6 bases and J by 1 base, leaving 18 bases between them. Germline CDR1 SQVTM, CDR2 ANQGSEA. The CDR3 has 15 residues. CDR3 coding DNA: TGCAGCGTGGGGGTTGGGGGCGCAGGGAACACTGAAGCTTTCTTT. This codes for CSVGVGGAGNTEAFF.

This chain links TRBV30 with TRBJ1-2; D gene ambiguous. CDR3 length: 13 amino acids. Germline loops: CDR1 GTSNPN, CDR2 SVGIG (reference sequence). V lost 1 base and J 6 bases, leaving 12 bases between the germline ends. CDR3 region: CAWSGGVLDGYTF. The CDR3 DNA sequence: TGTGCCTGGAGTGGAGGAGTTCTTGATGGCTACACCTTC.

This clone was counted only a few times. The chain has TRBV7-8 and TRBJ2-2; the D gene is possibly TRBD2 (6 bases). The ends were cut back, 2 bases at V and 3 bases at J, with 13 bases in the middle. CDR3 length: 16 amino acids. Looked up from germline, CDR1 is SGHVS and CDR2 is FQNEAQ. The CDR3 loop is CASSLNSGRYTGELFF. The CDR3 DNA sequence: TGTGCCAGCAGCTTAAACTCAGGGAGGTACACCGGGGAGCTGTTTTTT.

J is TRBJ2-7 and V is TRBV10-3; no firm D call. Trimming shortened V by 6 bases and J by 7 bases, and 19 bases separated the two germline ends. Germline V lookup: CDR1 ENHRY, CDR2 SYGVKD. The CDR3 runs to 14 residues. The CDR3: CAIRSLQAATEQYF. The CDR3 nucleotides are TGTGCCATCAGATCCCTCCAAGCTGCGACAGAGCAGTACTTC.